The clone carrying this T cell receptor (beta chain) was seen a few times. Its specificity is not known. The J segment lost 5 bases and the V segment lost 7 bases, leaving 7 bases of the junction unmatched. The germline V gene has CDR1 MNHEY and CDR2 SVGAGI. The CDR3 spans 13 residues. This sample stems from a study of Ad26.COV2.S vaccination and SARS-CoV-2 variants. Profiled with immunoSEQ multiplex PCR; TCRdb holds only in-frame clones, not every one. The top ten clones hold about 3.4% of a sample with a few hundred thousand clones, over 75% of them seen once. The treatment is: roughly 20 received Ad26.COV2.S at low or high dose, single or two shots; roughly 5 received placebo; per-sample allocation not given. Sampling happened 63 days after the first vaccine or placebo injection. An Ad26 vector was used to express Wuhan-strain SARS-CoV-2 spike as the vaccine. The study, taken as a whole, reports: Non-spike TCR breadth was similar in vaccine and placebo recipients.

The V and J genes are TRBV6-5 and TRBJ1-1, with 7 bases aligning to TRBD1. This sequence was found in a person aged 18 to 65 who received the Ad26.COV2.S COVID-19 vaccine or a placebo. Sequences were derived from peripheral blood, sampled in a trial of Ad26.COV2.S vaccine versus placebo. DNA of the CDR3: TGTGCCAGCAATCACAGGGGACGAACTGAAGCTTTCTTT. Translating it yields CASNHRGRTEAFF.